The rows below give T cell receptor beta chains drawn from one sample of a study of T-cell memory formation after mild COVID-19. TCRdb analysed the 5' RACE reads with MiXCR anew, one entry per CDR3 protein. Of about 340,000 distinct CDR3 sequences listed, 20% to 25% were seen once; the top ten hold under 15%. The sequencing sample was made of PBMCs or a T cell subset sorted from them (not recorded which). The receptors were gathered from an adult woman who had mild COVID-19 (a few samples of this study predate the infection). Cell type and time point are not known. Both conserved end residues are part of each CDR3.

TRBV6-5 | CASSLWTAGAYGYTF
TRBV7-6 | CASSSGTGGGTEAFF
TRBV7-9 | CASSLISGASNNEQFF
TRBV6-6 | CASTQRQGDGYTF
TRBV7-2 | CASSLGYQETQYF
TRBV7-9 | CASSTQVYEQYF
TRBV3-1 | CASRLDGEAFF
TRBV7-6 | CASRQASGDTQYF
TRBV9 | CAIQYNEQFF
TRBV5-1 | CASRLGWMNEQFF
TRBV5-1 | CASSLVIGGAEAFF
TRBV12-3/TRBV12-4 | CASRRNTGDNQPQHF
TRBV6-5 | CASSYSVGTAMVTQYF
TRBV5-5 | CASSLEPGPNTEAFF
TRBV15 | CATSDRLAGLETQYF
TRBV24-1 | CATSEWGDQGYTF
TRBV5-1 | CASSLGPTTGSYNEQFF
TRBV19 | CASGTTRYYGYTF
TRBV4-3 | CASSRNREGRTYEQYF
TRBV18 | CASSRGFASTDTQYF
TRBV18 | CASSLGTGGVGTEAFF
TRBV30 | CAWSAGQGLGEQYF
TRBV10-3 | CAISAGTSGITGELFF
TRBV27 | CASSGTSGSPDTQYF
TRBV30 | CAWRGTGYYEQYF